This TCR beta chain derives from a study of T cell changes during pregnancy in multiple sclerosis (dated by TCRdb to the late 2010s). Concerning the study at large: Changes in the T cell repertoire over the course of pregnancy were examined in this study in women with multiple sclerosis.

Libraries came from the immunoSEQ multiplex PCR assay. The clones in this table, taken by TCRdb from immuneACCESS, are in-frame only. Not every clone is retained; where verified, under half of the shortfall comes from an unresolved V gene, and the cause of the rest is unknown. Present in this sample are 50,000 to 70,000 clones, 80% to 95% of which were seen just once. The top ten hold 1.4% of the sample. About this clone itself: No antigen is known for it. Base-call qualities are not available, and no considerably larger clone is one nucleotide away.

Ends trimmed: V by 6 bases, J by 6 bases; bases unmatched to a gene: 6. The germline V gene provides CDR1 SNHLY and CDR2 FYNNEI. The CDR3 goes from the cysteine to the phenylalanine over 14 residues. Here the CDR3 DNA is all that survives: 42 bases in frame from base 1. The rearranged segments are TRBV2 and TRBJ2-7; 12 central bases correspond to TRBD1. The source of this sequence is a female donor with multiple sclerosis, enrolled in a pregnancy study. Sample: peripheral blood, taken in the second trimester of pregnancy. Here is the DNA: TGTGCCAGCAGGCGTTCGGGACAGGGGGCCGAGCAGTACTTC. This translates into CASRRSGQGAEQYF.